A single sample gave rise to the 20 T cell receptor beta chains below, sequenced in a study of shared clonotypes between healthy human individuals. The method was immunoSEQ multiplex PCR; TCRdb's version includes in-frame clones alone and lacks a portion of them. The data show about 480,000 clones, with 75% to 85% seen just once and approximately 12% held by the top ten. The material sequenced was PBMCs. The receptors were sampled from a woman aged 40 to 49 in good health. Some clones in this sample may be carry-over from other donors' samples.

This clone was counted only a few times. The genes are TRBV19 and TRBJ1-5, with a weak D call TRBD1 (6 bases). This CDR3 comprises 15 residues. The V end lost 7 bases, the J end lost 0 bases, and 13 bases lay between the germline ends. Germline CDR1 and CDR2: LNHDA and SQIVND (reference sequence). This chain's CDR3 is CASIGGTTSNQPQHF. CDR3 DNA sequence: TGTGCCAGTATCGGGGGGACAACTAGCAATCAGCCCCAGCATTTT.

In its sample, this clone was seen once. This sequence joins TRBV6-6 and TRBJ2-1, with 10 bases aligning to TRBD2. The CDR3 runs to 16 residues. V dropped 10 bases and J dropped 7; count of bases not matched to a gene: 16. CDR1 is MNHNY, CDR2 SVGAGI, per germline (reference sequence). In DNA form, the CDR3 reads TGTGCCACCAGCACTTTGGGGGCTAGCGGGAGTAATGAGCAGTTCTTC. Translated: CATSTLGASGSNEQFF.

V usage is TRBV2 and J usage is TRBJ1-2; weak D call: TRBD1 (5 bases). This CDR3 spans 14 amino acids. V was shortened by 4 bases and J by 2 bases, with 11 bases between the two germline ends. Per germline, CDR1 SNHLY and CDR2 FYNNEI. The CDR3 loop reads CASSVSRVNYGYTF. For the CDR3, the DNA is TGTGCCAGCAGTGTGTCCAGGGTCAACTATGGCTACACCTTC.

The chain carries TRBV6-1 and TRBJ1-5; 8 bases align to TRBD1. This CDR3 comprises 15 residues. After removal of 4 bases from V and 3 bases from J, the junction contained 5 bases not matched to a gene. In germline, CDR1 is MNHNS, CDR2 SASEGT. DNA of the CDR3: TGTGCCAGCAGTGCCTCGGACAGGGTCAATCAGCCCCAGCATTTT. Translating it yields CASSASDRVNQPQHF.

J is TRBJ2-5 and V is TRBV11-2, with D unresolved. CDR1 SGHAT and CDR2 FQNNGV come from the germline V gene. The CDR3 consists of 12 residues. V lost 1 base, J lost 5 bases, and 5 bases lay in between. The CDR3, as DNA: TGTGCCAGCAGCTTAGTAGATGAGACCCAGTACTTC. Its protein is CASSLVDETQYF.

The chain carries TRBV9 and TRBJ2-7, with 10 bases identical to TRBD1. This CDR3 spans 14 amino acids. Trimming took 7 bases from V and 2 from J; bases not matched to a gene: 6. Germline CDR1 is SGDLS and CDR2 is YYNGEE. The CDR3 DNA reads as TGTGCCAGCCTCCGGGACAGGGGCCCCTACGAGCAGTACTTC. It translates to CASLRDRGPYEQYF.

This clone was observed a single time. The chain links TRBV6-5 to TRBJ1-1; no firm D call. V gave up 2 bases and J gave up 5 bases, with 15 bases separating them. Germline V gene lookup returns CDR1 MNHEY and CDR2 SVGAGI. The CDR3 has 15 residues. The CDR3 here is CASSYGVVGNTEAFF. The CDR3 DNA reads as TGTGCCAGCAGTTACGGGGTGGTGGGAAATACTGAAGCTTTCTTT.

A few counts support this clone. The chain couples TRBV19 to TRBJ1-2, with 8 bases fitting TRBD1. This CDR3 spans 13 amino acids. Germline V gene data show CDR1 as LNHDA and CDR2 as SQIVND (reference sequence). The ends lost 7 bases at V and 6 bases at J; junction bases unmatched: 7. CDR3 bases: TGTGCCAGTACCCCGGACAGGGAGCATGGCTACACCTTC. It is translated as CASTPDREHGYTF.

This clone was counted once. The rearrangement joins TRBV18 to TRBJ2-2, with TRBD2 matching 8 bases. Germline V CDR1 and CDR2: KGHSH, LQKENI. The CDR3 is 14 amino acids. V lost 2 bases and J lost 5; bases outside the gene matches: 1. CDR3 nucleotide sequence: TGTGCCAGCTCACCAGCGGGAGGAACCGGGGAGCTGTTTTTT. This gives the protein CASSPAGGTGELFF.

This clone was detected once. This sample also contains other DNA sequences that code for the same CDR3. The chain employs TRBV7-2 and TRBJ1-2; no clear D gene. CDR3 length: 13 amino acids. V was pared by 1 base and J by 2 bases, with 5 bases between. Germline V gene sequence: CDR1 SGHTA, CDR2 FQGNSA. The CDR3 here is CASSLGRNYGYTF. The CDR3 DNA follows: TGTGCCAGCAGCTTAGGAAGGAACTATGGCTACACCTTC.

The chain uses TRBV5-1 and TRBJ1-4, with D possibly being TRBD1 (6 bases). This CDR3 is built from 16 residues. Looked up from germline, CDR1 is SGHRS and CDR2 is YFSETQ. V was trimmed by 0 bases and J by 0 bases, leaving 9 bases between them. The CDR3 sequence is CASSLDRAATNEKLFF. In DNA, the CDR3 is TGCGCCAGCAGCTTGGACAGGGCCGCAACTAATGAAAAACTGTTTTTT. Drawing the rest from reference TRBV5-1 and TRBJ1-4, the complete variable domain is KAGVTQTPRYLIKTRGQQVTLSCSPISGHRSVSWYQQTPGQGLQFLFEYFSETQRNKGNFPGRFSGRQFSNSRSEMNVSTLELGDSALYLCASSLDRAATNEKLFFGSGTQLSVL.

The chain links TRBV2 to TRBJ2-5; the D gene is possibly TRBD1 (6 bases). CDR3 length: 14 amino acids. Germline V gene sequence: CDR1 SNHLY, CDR2 FYNNEI. The V end was cut by 6 bases, the J end by 5 bases, with 16 bases between. Here the CDR3 DNA reads TGTGCCAGCAGCCAGGGACAAAACGGGGAGACCCAGTACTTC. Protein product: CASSQGQNGETQYF.

This chain joins TRBV18 and TRBJ1-6; 9 nucleotides match TRBD1. Germline V CDR1 and CDR2: KGHSH, LQKENI. The CDR3 is 14 amino acids. After removal of 2 bases from V and 10 bases from J, the junction contained 3 bases not matched to a gene. For the CDR3, the DNA is TGTGCCAGCTCACCAACAGGGGGCAAATCACCCCTCCACTTT. Translated, it gives CASSPTGGKSPLHF.

The rearrangement uses TRBV18 and TRBJ2-5, with D possibly TRBD2 on 6 matching bases. V was trimmed by 3 bases and J by 2 bases, leaving 10 bases between them. Germline values: CDR1 KGHSH, CDR2 LQKENI. This CDR3 contains 14 residues. The DNA for the CDR3 is TGTGCCAGCTCACCGCGGGACCAGCAAGAGACCCAGTACTTC. Its translation is CASSPRDQQETQYF.

The chain is built from TRBV10-3 and TRBJ2-7; TRBD1 aligns across 8 bases. Germline lookup yields CDR1 ENHRY and CDR2 SYGVKD. Losses at the gene ends were 2 bases for V and 0 bases for J; bases not matched to a gene: 6. CDR3 length equals 16 residues. In DNA, the CDR3 is TGTGCCATCAGTGAGCCCCCGGACAGGGACTCCTACGAGCAGTACTTC. This encodes CAISEPPDRDSYEQYF.

This clone was observed a single time. The gene calls are TRBV4-1 and TRBJ2-1; TRBD2 matches at 7 bases. V lost 1 base and J lost 5; bases outside the gene matches: 5. The germline V gene encodes CDR1 MGHRA and CDR2 YSYEKL. This CDR3 is 15 amino acids long. The CDR3 DNA sequence: TGCGCCAGCAGCCAAGGTTCGGGAGGCAACAATGAGCAGTTCTTC. This translates into CASSQGSGGNNEQFF.

This clone turned up a few times. This chain uses TRBV6-5 with TRBJ1-3, with unresolved D. Germline CDR1 is MNHEY and CDR2 is SVGAGI. V lost 0 bases and J lost 0, with 9 bases in between. This CDR3 has 16 residues. CDR3 DNA: TGTGCCAGCAGTTACTCGAGGATCTTCTCTGGAAACACCATATATTTT. This gives the protein CASSYSRIFSGNTIYF.

The chain recombines TRBV5-8 with TRBJ1-4; 7 bases are a match to TRBD1. There are 19 residues in the CDR3. Germline CDR1 and CDR2: SGHTS and YDEGEE. Losses at the gene ends were 0 bases for V and 7 bases for J; bases not matched to a gene: 18. CDR3 residues: CASSLAFGTAFGHGEKLFF. The CDR3 region has the DNA TGTGCCAGCAGCTTGGCCTTCGGGACAGCATTCGGTCATGGTGAAAAACTGTTTTTT. Combining the CDR3 with reference TRBV5-8 and TRBJ1-4 gives the whole variable domain EAGVTQSPTHLIKTRGQQATLRCSPISGHTSVYWYQQALGLGLQFLLWYDEGEERNRGNFPPRFSGRQFPNYSSELNVNALELEDSALYLCASSLAFGTAFGHGEKLFFGSGTQLSVL.

J is TRBJ1-1 and V is TRBV5-4; D possibly corresponds to TRBD1 (5 bases). In germline, CDR1 is SGHNT, CDR2 YYREEE (reference sequence). CDR3 size: 14 residues. Trimming shortened V by 3 bases and J by 1 base, and 10 bases separated the two germline ends. CDR3 loop: CASSSNQGNTEAFF. The CDR3 DNA sequence: TGTGCCAGCAGCTCGAATCAGGGGAACACTGAAGCTTTCTTT.

V usage is TRBV7-9 and J usage is TRBJ2-4; D is uncertain. Germline lookup yields CDR1 SEHNR and CDR2 FQNEAQ (reference sequence). The CDR3 is made up of 14 amino acids. Deletions cut 3 bases from V and 7 bases from J, with 13 bases between. CDR3 protein: CASSFSTGRNIQYF. In DNA form, the CDR3 reads TGTGCCAGCAGCTTTTCGACTGGACGTAACATTCAGTACTTC.